The clone carrying this TCR beta chain came up once. This entry is derived from a study of blood T cell repertoires in COVID-19. From germline, CDR1 is SGHVS and CDR2 FQNEAQ. V lost 0 bases and J lost 0; bases outside the gene matches: 4. This CDR3 is built from 17 residues. The protocol was immunoSEQ multiplex PCR, while the TCRdb copy is restricted to in-frame clones and leaves out a portion. Of fewer than 70,000 clones in the sample, 75% to 90% were seen once. The source material was peripheral blood. V usage is TRBV7-8 and J usage is TRBJ1-1, with TRBD1 matching over 10 bases. This TCR derives from a man between 50 and 59 years old with acute or convalescent COVID-19. CDR3 protein: CASSLARGTGVNTEAFF. CDR3 nucleotide sequence: TGTGCCAGCAGCTTAGCGCGAGGGACAGGGGTGAACACTGAAGCTTTCTTT.